The clone carrying this T cell receptor (beta chain) turned up a few times. The antigen remains unidentified. Trimming stripped 3 bases from V and 2 bases from J, with 12 bases between. Germline V gene data show CDR1 as SGDLS and CDR2 as YYNGEE. The CDR3 has 15 residues. Each CDR3 protein gets one entry after TCRdb re-called the reads with MiXCR. Of about 770,000 distinct CDR3 sequences in the sample, under 35% were seen once. These data are taken from a study of T cell repertoires in cytomegalovirus infection. On the study more broadly: CMV epitopes used comprised recently identified HLA-C-restricted ones and well-studied HLA-B-restricted ones. Based on public TCR beta signatures, there were indications of CMV infection and of a matching HLA type.

This TCR was recovered from a human donor in good health (CMV status not recorded). Some clones in this sample may be carry-over from other donors' samples. The chain is built from TRBV9 and TRBJ2-1; the D is unclear. The source was cultured CD8+ T cells from PBMCs, collected from culture after CMV antigen stimulation. CDR3: CASSARVTPYNEQFF. CDR3 bases: TGTGCCAGCAGCGCTCGAGTAACCCCCTACAATGAGCAGTTCTTC.